This TCR beta chain is from a study of cytomegalovirus exposure and HLA in healthy donors. Findings of the study overall: Certain sequence variants were highly shared and formed a cluster, and this cluster was likely a sequencing artifact.

Healthy people donating bone marrow made up the donors. CDR1 and CDR2 (germline): SNHLY, FYNNEI. This CDR3 contains 13 residues. With V trimmed by 7 bases and J by 3 bases, 2 bases remained unmatched. The PCR had 60 Vbeta and 13 Jbeta primers. Measured with immunoSEQ multiplex PCR; TCRdb has only the in-frame clones, and not every one. The sample consists of some 130,000 clones, roughly three quarters of them appearing once. Worth noting for this clone: What it recognizes is unknown.

Sequenced: PBMCs. The chain recombines TRBV2 with TRBJ1-5, with 8 bases aligning to TRBD1. This receptor was taken from a man younger than 45 in good health and CMV-seronegative. The CDR3 coding sequence is TGTGCCAGCAAGACAGGGGACAATCAGCCCCAGCATTTT. Translation: CASKTGDNQPQHF.